This T cell receptor (beta chain) was sequenced in a study of shared clonotypes between healthy human individuals. Study-level points and caveats: Estimated richness values were generally larger in naive subsets than in memory subsets.

With regard to this clone: Its antigen is still unknown.

Trimming took off 0 bases at V and 3 bases at J, with 9 bases between the two ends. This CDR3 spans 13 amino acids. Germline V gene sequence: CDR1 GTSNPN, CDR2 SVGIG (reference sequence). Clones were sequenced by immunoSEQ multiplex PCR, and TCRdb holds only the in-frame ones, with some missing. The sample has about a million clones, more than 65% seen once. The sequencing input was memory CD4+ T cells sorted from blood. Subset: CD45RA-negative fraction. This clonotype was sampled from a man between 18 and 29 years old in good health. This rearrangement joins TRBV30 to TRBJ2-7, with D possibly being TRBD2 (6 bases). The CDR3 DNA sequence: TGTGCCTGGAGTGTAGGGAGGAACTACGAGCAGTACTTC. Its protein product is CAWSVGRNYEQYF.